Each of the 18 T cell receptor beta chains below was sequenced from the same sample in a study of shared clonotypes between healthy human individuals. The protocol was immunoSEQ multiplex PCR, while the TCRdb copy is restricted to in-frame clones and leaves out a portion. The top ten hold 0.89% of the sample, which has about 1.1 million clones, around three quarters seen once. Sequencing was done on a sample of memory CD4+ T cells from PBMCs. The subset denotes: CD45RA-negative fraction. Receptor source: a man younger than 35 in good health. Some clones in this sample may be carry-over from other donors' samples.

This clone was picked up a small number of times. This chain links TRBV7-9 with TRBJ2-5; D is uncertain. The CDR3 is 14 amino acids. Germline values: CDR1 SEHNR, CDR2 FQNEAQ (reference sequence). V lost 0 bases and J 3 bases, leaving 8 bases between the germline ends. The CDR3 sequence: CASSLAVEKETQYF. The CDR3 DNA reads TGTGCCAGCAGCTTAGCCGTCGAGAAAGAGACCCAGTACTTC.

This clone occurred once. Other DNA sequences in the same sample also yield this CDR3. CDR3 sequence reads: CASSLAGGNEQFF. The CDR3, as DNA: TGTGCCAGCAGCTTAGCTGGGGGGAATGAGCAGTTCTTC. The chain combines TRBV11-2 with TRBJ2-1; a possible D gene is TRBD2 (6 bases). The CDR3 runs 13 residues. V shed 1 base and J shed 7 bases, with 8 bases lying between them. CDR1 is SGHAT, CDR2 FQNNGV, per germline.

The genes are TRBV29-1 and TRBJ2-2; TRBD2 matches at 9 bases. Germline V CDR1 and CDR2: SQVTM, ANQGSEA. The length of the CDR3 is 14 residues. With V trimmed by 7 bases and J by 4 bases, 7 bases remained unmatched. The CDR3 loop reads CSAWGGRGTGELFF. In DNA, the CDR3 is TGCAGCGCTTGGGGCGGGAGGGGCACCGGGGAGCTGTTTTTT.

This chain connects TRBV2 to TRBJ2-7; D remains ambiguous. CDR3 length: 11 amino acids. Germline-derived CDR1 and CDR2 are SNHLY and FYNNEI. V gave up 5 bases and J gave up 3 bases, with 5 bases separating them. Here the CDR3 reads CASSRNYEQYF. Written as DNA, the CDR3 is TGTGCCAGCAGTCGAAACTACGAGCAGTACTTC.

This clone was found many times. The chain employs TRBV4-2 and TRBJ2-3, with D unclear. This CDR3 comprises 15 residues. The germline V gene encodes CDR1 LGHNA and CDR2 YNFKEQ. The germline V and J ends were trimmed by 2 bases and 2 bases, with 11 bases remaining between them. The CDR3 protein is CASSQSLGSTDTQYF. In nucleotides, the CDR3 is TGTGCCAGCAGCCAATCACTCGGCTCCACAGATACGCAGTATTTT.

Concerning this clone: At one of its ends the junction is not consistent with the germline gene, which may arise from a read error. The CDR3 here is CASTEGTRTDTQYF. CDR3 coding DNA: TGTGCCAGCACTGAAGGGACTAGGACAGATACGCAGTATTTT. The rearrangement links TRBV2 to TRBJ2-3, with 8 bases aligning to TRBD2. The CDR3 contains 14 residues. The germline V gene encodes CDR1 SNHLY and CDR2 FYNNEI.

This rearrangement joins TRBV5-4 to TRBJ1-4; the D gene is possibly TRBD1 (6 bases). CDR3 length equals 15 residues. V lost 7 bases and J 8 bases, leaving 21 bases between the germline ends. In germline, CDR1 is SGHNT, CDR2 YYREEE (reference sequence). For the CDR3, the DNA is TGTGCCAGCGCATCAACGGGGCAGGGGAACGAAAAACTGTTTTTT. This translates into CASASTGQGNEKLFF.

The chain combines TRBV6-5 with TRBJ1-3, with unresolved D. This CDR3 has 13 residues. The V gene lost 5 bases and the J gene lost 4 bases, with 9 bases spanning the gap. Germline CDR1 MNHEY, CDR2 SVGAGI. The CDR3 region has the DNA TGTGCCAGCAGTGGGATGAACGGAAACACCATATATTTT. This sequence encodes CASSGMNGNTIYF.

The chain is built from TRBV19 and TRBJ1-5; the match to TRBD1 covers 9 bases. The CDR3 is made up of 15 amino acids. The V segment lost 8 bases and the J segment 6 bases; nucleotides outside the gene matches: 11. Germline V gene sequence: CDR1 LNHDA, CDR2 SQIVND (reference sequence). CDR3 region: CASSKDRGRFQPQHF. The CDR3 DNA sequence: TGTGCCAGTTCAAAGGACAGGGGAAGGTTTCAGCCCCAGCATTTT. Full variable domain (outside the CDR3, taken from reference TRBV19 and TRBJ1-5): DGGITQSPKYLFRKEGQNVTLSCEQNLNHDAMYWYRQDPGQGLRLIYYSQIVNDFQKGDIAEGYSVSREKKESFPLTVTSAQKNPTAFYLCASSKDRGRFQPQHFGDGTRLSIL.

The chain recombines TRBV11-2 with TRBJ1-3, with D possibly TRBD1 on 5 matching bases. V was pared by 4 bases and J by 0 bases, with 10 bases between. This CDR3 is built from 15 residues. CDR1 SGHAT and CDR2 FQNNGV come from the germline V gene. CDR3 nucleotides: TGTGCCAGCAGCTGGGGCTCCGTCTCTGGAAACACCATATATTTT. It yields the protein CASSWGSVSGNTIYF.

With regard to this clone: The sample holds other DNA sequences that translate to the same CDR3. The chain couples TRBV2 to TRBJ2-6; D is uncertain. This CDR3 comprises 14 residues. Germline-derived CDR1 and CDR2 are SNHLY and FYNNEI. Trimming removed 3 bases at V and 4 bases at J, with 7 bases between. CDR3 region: CASSDSSGANVLTF. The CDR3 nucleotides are TGTGCCAGCAGTGACAGCTCAGGGGCCAACGTCCTGACTTTC.

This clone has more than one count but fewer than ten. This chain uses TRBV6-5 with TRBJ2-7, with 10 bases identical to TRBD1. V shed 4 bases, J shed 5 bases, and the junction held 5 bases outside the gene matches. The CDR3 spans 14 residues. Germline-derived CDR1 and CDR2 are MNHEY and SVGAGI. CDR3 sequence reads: CASSFRQGADEQYF. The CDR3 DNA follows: TGTGCCAGCAGTTTCCGACAGGGGGCGGACGAGCAGTACTTC.

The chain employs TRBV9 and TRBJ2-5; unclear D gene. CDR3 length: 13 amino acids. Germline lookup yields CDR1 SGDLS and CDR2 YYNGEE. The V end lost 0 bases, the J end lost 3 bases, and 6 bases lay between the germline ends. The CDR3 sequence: CASSVAIKETQYF. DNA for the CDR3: TGTGCCAGCAGCGTAGCTATAAAAGAGACCCAGTACTTC.

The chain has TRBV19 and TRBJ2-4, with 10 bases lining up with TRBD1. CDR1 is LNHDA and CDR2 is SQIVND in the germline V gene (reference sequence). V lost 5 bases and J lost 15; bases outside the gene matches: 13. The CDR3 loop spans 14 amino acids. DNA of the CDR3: TGTGCCAGTAGTGACCCCGGGACAGGGGCCGAAGGGTACTTC. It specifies CASSDPGTGAEGYF.

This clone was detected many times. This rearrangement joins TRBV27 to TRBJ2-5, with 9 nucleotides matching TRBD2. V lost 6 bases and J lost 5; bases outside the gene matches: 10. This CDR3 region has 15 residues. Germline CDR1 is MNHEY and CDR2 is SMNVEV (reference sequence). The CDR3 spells CASSISGSFWETQYF. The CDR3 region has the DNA TGTGCCAGCAGCATTAGCGGGAGTTTTTGGGAGACCCAGTACTTC.

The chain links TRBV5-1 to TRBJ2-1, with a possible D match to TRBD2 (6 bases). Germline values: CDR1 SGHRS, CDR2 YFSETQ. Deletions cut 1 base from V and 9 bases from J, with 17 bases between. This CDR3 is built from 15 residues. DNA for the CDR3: TGCGCCAGCAGCTTGAGGGTGGGAGGCCCGCCTGAGCAGTTCTTC. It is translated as CASSLRVGGPPEQFF.

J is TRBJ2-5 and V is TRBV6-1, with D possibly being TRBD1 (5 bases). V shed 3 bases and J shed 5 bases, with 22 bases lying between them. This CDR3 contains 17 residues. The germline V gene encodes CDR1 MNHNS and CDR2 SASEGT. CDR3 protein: CASSDLGARLRLETQYF. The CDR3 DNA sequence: TGTGCCAGCAGTGATCTAGGGGCGCGGTTGAGGTTGGAGACCCAGTACTTC.

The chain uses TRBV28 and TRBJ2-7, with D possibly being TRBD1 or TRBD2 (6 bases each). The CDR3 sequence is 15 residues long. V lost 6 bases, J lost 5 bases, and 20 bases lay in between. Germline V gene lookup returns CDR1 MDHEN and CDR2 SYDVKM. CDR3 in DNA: TGTGCCAGCAGATCAGGGGACTTCCTTGTCCACGAGCAGTACTTC. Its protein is CASRSGDFLVHEQYF.